The 23 T cell receptor beta chains below come from one sample, sequenced in a study of T-cell reconstitution after alpha-beta-depleted transplantation in children (dated by TCRdb to about 2016). Library construction relied on PCR. The sequencer listed for this sample is Illumina HiSeq 2500. Molecular barcoding was employed in the preparation of TCR libraries, with unique molecular identifiers being used to normalize TCRbeta repertoire quantification. TCRdb reprocessed the public reads (quality trimming at Q25 with fastp, clone calling with MiXCR) and kept in-frame beta chains. A single entry per CDR3 protein holds the most common genes and DNA from its merged rows. Recorded for this sample are 230,000 or so distinct CDR3 sequences; 9% to 10% of them occurred a single time. Approximately 5.4% of the sample comes from the top ten. This specimen consisted of PBMCs from the stem cell graft donor, obtained from the stem cell graft. Every receptor here comes from a human donor who donated a stem cell graft to a child with SCID.

This clonotype has ten or more counts. This chain connects TRBV5-1 to TRBJ2-3, with 7 bases aligning to TRBD2. Germline V lookup: CDR1 SGHRS, CDR2 YFSETQ. Trimming cost V 0 bases and J 0 bases; bases outside gene matches: 4. The CDR3 runs to 16 residues. CDR3 nucleotides: TGCGCCAGCAGCTTGGGGGGGGAGGGGAGCACAGATACGCAGTATTTT. This sequence encodes CASSLGGEGSTDTQYF.

There are many counts of this clonotype. The chain uses TRBV5-1 and TRBJ2-7, with TRBD2 matching 7 bases. The V and J ends lost 0 bases and 5 bases, in that order; junction bases with no gene match: 17. The CDR3 runs to 18 residues. The V gene's germline CDR1 is SGHRS and CDR2 YFSETQ. CDR3 loop: CASSLAPAAAAGKNEQYF. CDR3 in DNA: TGCGCCAGCAGCTTGGCTCCCGCCGCGGCAGCGGGGAAGAACGAGCAGTACTTC.

The sample holds a few counts of this clonotype. This chain uses TRBV11-2 with TRBJ2-1; the match to TRBD2 covers 14 bases. CDR1 SGHAT and CDR2 FQNNGV come from the germline V gene. The junction had 12 bases not matched to a gene; V was cut back by 4 bases and J by 7 bases. The CDR3 length is 18 residues. In DNA, the CDR3 is TGTGCCAGCAGCTCGGCGACTAGCGGGGGGGCAGCAGGTAATGAGCAGTTCTTC. As protein: CASSSATSGGAAGNEQFF.

This clonotype was seen ten or more times. The rearrangement links TRBV5-1 to TRBJ2-2; a possible D gene is TRBD2 (5 bases). V was clipped by 4 bases and J by 0 bases, with 10 bases between them. CDR3 size: 15 residues. Germline CDR1 SGHRS, CDR2 YFSETQ. The CDR3 loop is CASSGPGTNTGELFF. CDR3 nucleotide sequence: TGCGCCAGCAGCGGCCCCGGGACGAACACCGGGGAGCTGTTTTTT.

Many counts were recorded for this clonotype. The chain links TRBV7-2 to TRBJ2-1, with D unresolved. The V end was cut by 4 bases, the J end by 10 bases, with 11 bases between. Per germline, CDR1 SGHTA and CDR2 FQGNSA. The CDR3 is made up of 12 amino acids. CDR3 sequence reads: CASSSERREQFF. CDR3 sequence (DNA): TGTGCCAGCAGCTCGGAACGCAGGGAGCAGTTCTTC. Full variable domain (remainder filled in from reference TRBV7-2 and TRBJ2-1): GAGVSQSPSNKVTEKGKDVELRCDPISGHTALYWYRQSLGQGLEFLIYFQGNSAPDKSGLPSDRFSAERTGGSVSTLTIQRTQQEDSAVYLCASSSERREQFFGPGTRLTVL.

The table lists this clonotype with many counts. The chain employs TRBV4-3 and TRBJ2-2; either TRBD1 or TRBD2 may supply D (5 bases each). The CDR3 has 16 residues. V gave up 1 base and J gave up 5 bases, with 14 bases separating them. CDR1 and CDR2 from the germline V gene are LGHNA and YSLEER. The chain's CDR3 is CASSQVGDPWTGELFF. CDR3 bases: TGCGCCAGCAGCCAAGTCGGGGACCCCTGGACCGGGGAGCTGTTTTTT.

This clonotype was detected many times. CDR3 nucleotide sequence: TGCGCCAGCAGCCAAGATTCAGGGACTTCTGCCTACAATGAGCAGTTCTTC. This encodes CASSQDSGTSAYNEQFF. This chain links TRBV4-1 with TRBJ2-1; weak D call: TRBD2 (6 bases). V was cut by 0 bases and J by 2 bases, with 14 bases left in between. The CDR3 sequence is 17 residues long. Per the germline V gene, CDR1 is MGHRA and CDR2 is YSYEKL.

A few counts support this clonotype. The genes are TRBV6-5 and TRBJ2-4; D ambiguous. Trimming cost V 6 bases and J 0 bases, with 9 bases left between them. CDR1 MNHEY and CDR2 SVGAGI come from the germline V gene. The length of the CDR3 is 14 residues. The CDR3 loop reads CASSPPRAKNIQYF. The CDR3 DNA reads TGTGCCAGCAGCCCCCCCCGAGCCAAAAACATTCAGTACTTC.

There are many counts of this clonotype. V and J are TRBV5-1 and TRBJ2-1; D is perhaps TRBD1 (6 bases). Germline V CDR1 and CDR2: SGHRS, YFSETQ. Trimming left V 4 bases short and J 0 bases short, with 11 bases between. The CDR3 consists of 15 residues. CDR3 DNA sequence: TGCGCCAGCAGCGGAGGACAGACCTCCTACAATGAGCAGTTCTTC. Residues: CASSGGQTSYNEQFF.

This clonotype has ten or more counts. The genes are TRBV7-9 and TRBJ1-1, with D possibly matching TRBD1 (6 bases). V was pared by 2 bases and J by 5 bases, with 18 bases between. Per the germline V gene, CDR1 is SEHNR and CDR2 is FQNEAQ (reference sequence). This CDR3 has 16 residues. CDR3 nucleotide sequence: TGTGCCAGCAGCTTAACGGTCTGGGCAGGGGAAACTGAAGCTTTCTTT. Translated, it gives CASSLTVWAGETEAFF.

This clonotype was seen many times. V is TRBV5-1 and J is TRBJ2-3; 9 positions agree with TRBD2. From germline, CDR1 is SGHRS and CDR2 YFSETQ. The CDR3 spans 17 residues. The junction had 10 bases not matched to a gene; V was cut back by 4 bases and J by 1 base. CDR3 DNA sequence: TGCGCCAGCAGCCCGCGGGGGGGCTTTAGTGGCACAGATACGCAGTATTTT. Protein sequence: CASSPRGGFSGTDTQYF.

In this sample, this clonotype turned up many times. CDR3: CASSLIPSQANNEQFF. The CDR3 nucleotides are TGCGCCAGCAGCTTGATCCCGAGCCAGGCGAACAATGAGCAGTTCTTC. The gene calls are TRBV5-1 and TRBJ2-1; D is undetermined. This CDR3 region has 16 residues. V was shortened by 1 base and J by 5 bases, with 16 bases between the two germline ends. Germline CDR1 and CDR2: SGHRS and YFSETQ.

This clonotype was found many times. V gene TRBV12-3 or TRBV12-4 combines with J gene TRBJ2-1; 13 nucleotides align to TRBD2. V gave up 3 bases and J gave up 4 bases; unmatched junction bases: 6. This CDR3 comprises 17 residues. Written as DNA, the CDR3 is TGTGCCAGCAGTTTGTTTTTGGGACTAGCGGGATACAATGAGCAGTTCTTC. Protein product: CASSLFLGLAGYNEQFF.

The chain is built from TRBV9 and TRBJ1-2; no definite D call. CDR3 length equals 15 residues. Germline V gene sequence: CDR1 SGDLS, CDR2 YYNGEE. The V gene lost 3 bases and the J gene lost 7 bases, with 19 bases spanning the gap. CDR3 protein: CASSERPEGVSGYTF. In DNA form, the CDR3 reads TGTGCCAGCAGCGAAAGGCCAGAGGGAGTTTCTGGCTACACCTTC.

This clonotype appeared many times. The V and J genes are TRBV4-1 and TRBJ1-2; 10 nucleotides align to TRBD1. Germline-derived CDR1 and CDR2 are MGHRA and YSYEKL. This CDR3 contains 17 residues. The trim removed 0 bases at V and 4 bases at J, leaving 8 bases unmatched. CDR3 in amino acids: CASSQDSDRGILYGYTF. The CDR3 nucleotides read TGCGCCAGCAGCCAAGATTCGGACAGGGGGATTCTCTATGGCTACACCTTC.

This clonotype was seen many times. The gene calls are TRBV5-1 and TRBJ1-2; D call uncertain. The CDR3 extends over 14 amino acids. CDR1 is SGHRS, CDR2 YFSETQ, per germline. V was trimmed by 0 bases and J by 3 bases, leaving 9 bases between them. CDR3: CASSLEGQDYGYTF. As DNA, the CDR3 is TGCGCCAGCAGCTTGGAAGGGCAGGACTATGGCTACACCTTC.

The chain recombines TRBV19 with TRBJ1-5, with 7 positions matching TRBD1. The V and J ends lost 1 base and 1 base, in that order; junction bases with no gene match: 7. The CDR3 runs to 17 residues. Germline loops: CDR1 LNHDA, CDR2 SQIVND (reference sequence). DNA of the CDR3: TGTGCCAGTAGTATAGCCGAATGGACAGGAAGCAATCAGCCCCAGCATTTT. It codes for CASSIAEWTGSNQPQHF.

This clonotype was counted at least ten times. The rearrangement links TRBV7-9 to TRBJ1-1; D possibly corresponds to TRBD1 (5 bases). The germline V and J ends were trimmed by 5 bases and 3 bases, with 13 bases remaining between them. Germline V gene data show CDR1 as SEHNR and CDR2 as FQNEAQ (reference sequence). The CDR3 runs 14 residues. In nucleotides, the CDR3 is TGTGCCAGCAGCCCCCAAAGGGGAGACACTGAAGCTTTCTTT. Translation gives CASSPQRGDTEAFF. Looking up the rest from reference TRBV7-9 and TRBJ1-1 gives the full variable domain: DTGVSQNPRHKITKRGQNVTFRCDPISEHNRLYWYRQTLGQGPEFLTYFQNEAQLEKSRLLSDRFSAERPKGSFSTLEIQRTEQGDSAMYLCASSPQRGDTEAFFGQGTRLTVV.

This clonotype occurred a few times. The rearrangement joins TRBV4-2 to TRBJ1-2, with a possible D match to TRBD1 (5 bases). The CDR3 extends over 16 amino acids. CDR1 and CDR2 (germline): LGHNA, YNFKEQ. V lost 0 bases and J lost 3, with 14 bases in between. The CDR3 is CASSQEGSLGDYGYTF. The CDR3 DNA reads as TGTGCCAGCAGCCAAGAGGGTTCCCTGGGGGACTATGGCTACACCTTC.

This clonotype was recorded at least ten times. The CDR3 spells CASSVGRDLSYEQYF. DNA of the CDR3: TGTGCCAGCAGCGTAGGGAGGGACCTCTCCTACGAGCAGTACTTC. V gene TRBV9 combines with J gene TRBJ2-7; a weak D match, TRBD2 (6 bases). The CDR3 covers 15 residues. Germline values: CDR1 SGDLS, CDR2 YYNGEE. Deletions cut 0 bases from V and 0 bases from J, with 10 bases between.

This clonotype was recorded a few times. The chain is built from TRBV20-1 and TRBJ2-1; D could derive from TRBD1 or TRBD2 (6 bases each). The CDR3 runs 14 residues. The germline V gene encodes CDR1 DFQATT and CDR2 SNEGSKA (reference sequence). CDR3 nucleotide sequence: TGCTTCGGGGGCGGGCCTCCCTCCTACAATGAGCAGTTCTTC. This translates into CFGGGPPSYNEQFF.

This rearrangement joins TRBV6-1 to TRBJ2-7, with D tentatively TRBD1 (5 bases). The CDR3 runs 15 residues. Germline V gene lookup returns CDR1 MNHNS and CDR2 SASEGT. Trimming stripped 4 bases from V and 9 bases from J, with 22 bases between. This chain's CDR3 is CASSGGDPNQSLQYF. The CDR3 nucleotides read TGTGCCAGCAGTGGGGGCGACCCCAACCAATCCTTGCAGTACTTC.

The rearrangement uses TRBV7-2 and TRBJ2-3; 8 nucleotides line up with TRBD2. The J segment lost 2 bases and the V segment lost 5 bases, leaving 9 bases of the junction unmatched. Germline V gene sequence: CDR1 SGHTA, CDR2 FQGNSA. The CDR3 spans 16 residues. The CDR3 loop reads CASSPTGTSYTDTQYF. The CDR3 DNA follows: TGTGCCAGCAGCCCTACCGGGACTAGTTACACAGATACGCAGTATTTT.